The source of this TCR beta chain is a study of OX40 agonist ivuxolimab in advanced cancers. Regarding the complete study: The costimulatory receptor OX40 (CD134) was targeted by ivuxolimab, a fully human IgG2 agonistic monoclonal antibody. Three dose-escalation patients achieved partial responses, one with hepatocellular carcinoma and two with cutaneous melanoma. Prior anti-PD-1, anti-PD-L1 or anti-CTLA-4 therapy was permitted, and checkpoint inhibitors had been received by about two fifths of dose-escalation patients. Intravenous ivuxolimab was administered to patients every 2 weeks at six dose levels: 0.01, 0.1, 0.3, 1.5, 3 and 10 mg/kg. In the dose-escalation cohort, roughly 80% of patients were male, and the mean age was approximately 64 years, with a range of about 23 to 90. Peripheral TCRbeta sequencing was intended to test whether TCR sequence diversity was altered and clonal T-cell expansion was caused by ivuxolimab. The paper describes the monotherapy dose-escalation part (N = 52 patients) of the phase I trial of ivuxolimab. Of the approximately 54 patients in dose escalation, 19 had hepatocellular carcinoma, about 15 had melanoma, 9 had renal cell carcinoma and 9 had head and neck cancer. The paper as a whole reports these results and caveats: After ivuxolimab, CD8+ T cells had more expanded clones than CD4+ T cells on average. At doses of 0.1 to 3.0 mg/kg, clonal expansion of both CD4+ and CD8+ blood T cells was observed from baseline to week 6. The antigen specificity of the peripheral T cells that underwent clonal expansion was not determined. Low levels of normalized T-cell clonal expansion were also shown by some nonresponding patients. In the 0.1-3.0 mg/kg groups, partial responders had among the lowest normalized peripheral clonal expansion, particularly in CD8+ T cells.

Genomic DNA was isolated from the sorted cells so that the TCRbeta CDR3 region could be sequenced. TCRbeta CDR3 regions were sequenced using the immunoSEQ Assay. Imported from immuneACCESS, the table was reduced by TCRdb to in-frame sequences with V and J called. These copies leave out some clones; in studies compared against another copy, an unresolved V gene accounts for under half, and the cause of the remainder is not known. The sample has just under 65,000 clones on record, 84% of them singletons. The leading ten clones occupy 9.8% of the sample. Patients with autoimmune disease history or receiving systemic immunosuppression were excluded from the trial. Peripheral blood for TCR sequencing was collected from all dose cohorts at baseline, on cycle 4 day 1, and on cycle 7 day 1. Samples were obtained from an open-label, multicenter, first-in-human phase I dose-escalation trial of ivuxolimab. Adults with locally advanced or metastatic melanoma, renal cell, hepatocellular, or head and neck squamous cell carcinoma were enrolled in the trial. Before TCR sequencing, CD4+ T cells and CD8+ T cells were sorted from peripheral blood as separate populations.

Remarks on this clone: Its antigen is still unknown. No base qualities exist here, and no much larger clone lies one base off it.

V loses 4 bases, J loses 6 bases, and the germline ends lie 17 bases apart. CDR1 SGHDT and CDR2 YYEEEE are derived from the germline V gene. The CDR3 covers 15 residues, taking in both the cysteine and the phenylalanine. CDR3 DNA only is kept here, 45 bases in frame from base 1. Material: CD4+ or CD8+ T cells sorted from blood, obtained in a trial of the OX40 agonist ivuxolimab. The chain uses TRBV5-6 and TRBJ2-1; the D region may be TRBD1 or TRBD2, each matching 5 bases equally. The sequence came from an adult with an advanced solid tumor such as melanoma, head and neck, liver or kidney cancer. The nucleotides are TGTGCCAGCAGCCGTTTCAGGGTCGGGGTCAATGAGCAGTTCTTC. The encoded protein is CASSRFRVGVNEQFF.